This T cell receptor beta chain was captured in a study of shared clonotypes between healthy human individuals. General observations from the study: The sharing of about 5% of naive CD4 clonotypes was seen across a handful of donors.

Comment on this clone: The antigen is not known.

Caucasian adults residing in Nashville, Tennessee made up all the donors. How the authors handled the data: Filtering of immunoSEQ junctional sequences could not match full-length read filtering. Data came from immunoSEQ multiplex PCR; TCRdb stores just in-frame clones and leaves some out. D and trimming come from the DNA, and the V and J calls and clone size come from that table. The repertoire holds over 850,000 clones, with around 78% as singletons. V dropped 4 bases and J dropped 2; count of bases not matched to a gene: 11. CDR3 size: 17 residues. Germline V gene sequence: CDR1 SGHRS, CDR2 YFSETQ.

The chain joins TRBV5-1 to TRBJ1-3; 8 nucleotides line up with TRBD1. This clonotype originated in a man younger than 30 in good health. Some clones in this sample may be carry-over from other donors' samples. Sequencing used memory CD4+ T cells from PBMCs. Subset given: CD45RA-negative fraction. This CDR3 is CASSPASGQGTGNTIYF. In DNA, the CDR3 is TGCGCCAGCAGCCCGGCTTCTGGACAGGGAACTGGAAACACCATATATTTT.